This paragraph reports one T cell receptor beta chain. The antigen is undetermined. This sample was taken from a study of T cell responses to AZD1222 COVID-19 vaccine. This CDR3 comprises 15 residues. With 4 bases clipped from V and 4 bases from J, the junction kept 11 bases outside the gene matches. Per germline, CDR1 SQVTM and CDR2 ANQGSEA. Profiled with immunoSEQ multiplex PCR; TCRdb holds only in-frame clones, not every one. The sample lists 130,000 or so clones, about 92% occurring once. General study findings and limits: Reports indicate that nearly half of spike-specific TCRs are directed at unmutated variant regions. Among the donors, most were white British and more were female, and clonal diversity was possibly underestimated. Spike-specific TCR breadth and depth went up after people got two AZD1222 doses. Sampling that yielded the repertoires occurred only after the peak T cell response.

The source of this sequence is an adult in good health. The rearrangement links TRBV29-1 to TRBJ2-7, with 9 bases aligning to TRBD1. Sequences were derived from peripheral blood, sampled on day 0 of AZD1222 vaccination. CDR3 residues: CSVAGTGMFEYEQYF. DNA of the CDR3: TGCAGCGTTGCCGGGACAGGGATGTTTGAATACGAGCAGTACTTC.